Described below is a single TCR beta chain sequence and its context. What this receptor recognizes is not known. Base qualities are not at hand, and no much larger clone is one base apart. This record comes from a study of blood T cell repertoires in COVID-19 (dated by TCRdb to 2018 to 2020). At the level of the whole study: Collaborator samples came from the United States, Italy and Spain and covered acute and convalescent phases of COVID-19. The material from the prospective study consisted of cDNA or gDNA derived from T cells, B-cell-depleted T cells, or PBMCs. The dataset comprised deeply sampled blood TCRbeta repertoires from subjects exposed to, actively infected with, or recovered from COVID-19. A freely available public database, intended as a resource for researchers studying the immune response to SARS-CoV-2, is where the repertoires were released. Samples came from the ongoing ImmuneRACE study (first 160 participants) plus 1,254 subjects from 6 global collaborators. Sample metadata almost always included a de-identified subject ID, COVID-19 status, age in years and sex. Where available, HLA class I and class II types were obtained from metadata supplied by the sample provider rather than from assay-based typing.

In the prospective study, participants were roughly 18 to 100 years old, resided in 24 geographic areas of the United States, and were enrolled through a virtual design. Cohort assignment in the prospective study relied on participant-reported clinical history from a screening survey and a study questionnaire. ImmuneRACE Cohort 3 recovered participants were defined by two consecutive negative NP/OP PCR tests, healthcare professional clearance, or symptom resolution. Mobile phlebotomists in the prospective study collected whole blood, serum and a nasopharyngeal or oropharyngeal swab from every participant. Additional blood draws and questionnaires over an approximately 2-month period could optionally be provided by prospective study participants. Blood samples from the prospective study were shipped frozen or at room temperature prior to DNA extraction. General study outcomes and caveats: The amount of clinical and demographic metadata varied by source and participant and was provided uncurated.

The immunoSEQ Assay, a bias-controlled multiplex PCR, was used to amplify TCRbeta CDR3 regions from genomic DNA. Under the source paper's analysis protocol: Nucleated cell counts per sample were estimated from amplification of reference gene primers within the assay. Sequence reads were collapsed and filtered to measure the absolute abundance of every unique TCRbeta CDR3 rearrangement. Productive Simpson clonality was computed per sample as the square root of Simpson's diversity index over productive rearrangements. The clones in this table, taken by TCRdb from immuneACCESS, are in-frame only. Not every clone is retained; where verified, under half of the shortfall comes from an unresolved V gene, and the cause of the rest is unknown. V and J calls and clone size are given by that table; D and trimming were obtained from the DNA. This sample lists some 350,000 clones; more than 75% were detected once. The ten largest clonotypes hold approximately 5% of the sample.

The germline V gene (reference sequence) specifies MNHEY as CDR1 and SMNVEV as CDR2. The CDR3 runs 15 residues from the cysteine to the phenylalanine. Only CDR3 DNA remains: 45 bases, in frame from the first base. The V and J ends are trimmed by 5 bases and 7 bases, leaving 18 bases between them. The V and J genes are TRBV27 and TRBJ1-5; TRBD1 is a possible D gene, resting on 5 matching bases. The source is a woman in her twenties or thirties who had recovered from COVID-19. The sequencing sample was made of PBMCs or T cells enriched from blood (not recorded which). The nucleotides are TGTGCCAGCAGTCCTAACCCCGGGGGTGTCCAGCCCCAGCATTTT. It specifies CASSPNPGGVQPQHF.